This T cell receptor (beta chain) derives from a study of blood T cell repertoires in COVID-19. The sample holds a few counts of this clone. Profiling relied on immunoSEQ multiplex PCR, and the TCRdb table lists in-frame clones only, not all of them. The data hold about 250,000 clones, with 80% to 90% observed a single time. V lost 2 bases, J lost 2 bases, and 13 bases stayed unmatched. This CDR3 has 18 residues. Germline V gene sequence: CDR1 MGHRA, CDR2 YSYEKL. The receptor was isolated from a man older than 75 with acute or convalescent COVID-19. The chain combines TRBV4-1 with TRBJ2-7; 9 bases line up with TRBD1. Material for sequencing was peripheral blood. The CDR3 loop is CASSQPIAGTGIPYEQYF. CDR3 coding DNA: TGCGCCAGCAGCCAACCAATTGCCGGGACAGGGATTCCCTACGAGCAGTACTTC.